These T cell receptor beta chains were read from a single sample in a study of vaccination effects on CD4 cells after COVID-19. Produced via immunoSEQ multiplex PCR; TCRdb's table is partial and in-frame only. The sample carries tens of thousands of clones, 73% recorded once. Antigens of these TCRs are unknown. Sequences were derived from CD4+ T cells from PBMCs cultured without peptide, sampled after COVID-19 vaccination. These receptors were obtained from a human donor who received a COVID-19 vaccine. CDR3s include the opening cysteine and the closing phenylalanine or tryptophan.

J	V	length	CDR3
TRBJ2-5	TRBV9	15	CASSNGRGFSETQYF
TRBJ1-1	TRBV2	13	CASSLIGQTEAFF
TRBJ1-6	TRBV28	15	CASRLSGGDNSPLHF
TRBJ2-3	TRBV24-1	16	CATSEPLAGGGDTQYF
TRBJ1-3	TRBV7-9	14	CASGGTTAGNTIYF
TRBJ1-2	TRBV18	12	CASSPRSLGYTF
TRBJ1-5	TRBV6-5	14	CASRRTGRNQPQHF
TRBJ2-1	TRBV6-6	15	CASSYETGTYNEQFF
TRBJ2-3	TRBV4-3	16	CASSQVASGGTDTQYF
TRBJ1-2	TRBV24-1	14	CATSDSRQGYGYTF
TRBJ2-5	TRBV18	13	CASSRGSQETQYF
TRBJ1-4	TRBV6-5	15	CASSLRQGNGEKLFF
TRBJ1-5	TRBV2	15	CASRPGLYSNQPQHF
TRBJ2-3	TRBV7-2	15	CASSSGQTSTDTQYF
TRBJ2-4	TRBV2	14	CASSAPRGENIQYF
TRBJ2-5	TRBV5-8	15	CASSGQGGYQETQYF
TRBJ1-1	TRBV19	13	CASSISDRTEAFF
TRBJ1-2	TRBV28	14	CASSSSLISYGYTF
TRBJ1-1	TRBV10-2	13	CASSFAGNPEAFF
TRBJ1-1	TRBV5-1	17	CASSLAGGPGGNTEAFF
TRBJ2-3	TRBV6-6	15	CASSYGHSITDTQYF
TRBJ1-5	TRBV2	14	CASSDNRDYQPQHF
TRBJ2-1	TRBV9	15	CASSRTGLSYNEQFF
TRBJ2-2	TRBV11-3	13	CASSFGGSGELFF
TRBJ2-2	TRBV5-1	14	CASSNSLNTGELFF
TRBJ1-1	TRBV6-2/TRBV6-3	15	CASSSAYQGHTEAFF
TRBJ2-5	TRBV7-9	15	CASSLDTLRGETQYF
TRBJ2-2	TRBV19	15	CASSIGQGSTGELFF
TRBJ1-5	TRBV6-5	13	CASQAVRVQPQHF
TRBJ1-2	TRBV4-3	14	CASSQDAKGYGYTF
TRBJ2-6	TRBV2	15	CASSGTGRGANVLTF
TRBJ2-4	TRBV4-3	15	CASSQDSGYENIQYF
TRBJ2-6	TRBV6-4	16	CASSDHLRSGANVLTF
TRBJ2-5	TRBV5-6	15	CASSRPGQIKETQYF
TRBJ2-5	TRBV28	15	CASKRSGIQGETQYF
TRBJ2-6	TRBV6-2/TRBV6-3	15	CASSPRVSGANVLTF
TRBJ1-1	TRBV5-4	18	CASSPPSGGAFMNTEAFF
TRBJ2-5	TRBV18	14	CASSPAPGRETQYF
TRBJ2-3	TRBV2	12	CATNMGIDTQYF
TRBJ2-5	TRBV5-6	11	CASSLSETQYF
TRBJ1-5	TRBV28	14	CASIKSSPNQPQHF
TRBJ2-5	TRBV5-6	16	CASSPAWDRDQETQYF
TRBJ1-2	TRBV7-3	15	CASSSQGQGLGGYTF
TRBJ1-1	TRBV2	13	CASIRETNTEAFF
TRBJ2-2	TRBV5-1	15	CASSLVIGGTGELFF
TRBJ1-6	TRBV18	17	CASSPLDRSSYNSPLHF
TRBJ2-1	TRBV19	15	CASRKQGAAYNEQFF
TRBJ2-5	TRBV7-8	17	CASSLVGSGGKRKSQYF
TRBJ1-1	TRBV10-1	15	CASSERGTLNTEAFF
TRBJ2-3	TRBV5-1	17	CASSLGQVSLSTDTQYF
TRBJ1-1	TRBV28	16	CASIIGQGWGDTEAFF
TRBJ2-2	TRBV24-1	15	CATGGTGESTGELFF
TRBJ2-3	TRBV6-6	18	CASSRRTPTGLGTDTQYF